One TCR beta chain is described in this entry. The data originate from a study of blood T cell repertoires in COVID-19. Study summary: From the United States, Italy and Spain came samples of acute and convalescent COVID-19. T cells, B-cell-depleted T cells, or PBMCs supplied cDNA or gDNA.

The CDR3 extends over 17 amino acids. Original data processing: Amplification of reference gene primers provided the estimated nucleated cell counts. Profiling relied on immunoSEQ multiplex PCR, and the TCRdb table lists in-frame clones only, not all of them. V and J calls and clone size come straight from that table; D and trimming were deduced from the DNA. The data hold tens of thousands of clones, with roughly 76% observed a single time. Sequencing used peripheral blood. This TCR came from a man between 65 and 79 years old with active or convalescent COVID-19. This chain uses TRBV21-1 with TRBJ1-4; no check of the table's D call, TRBD1, against the DNA was made. TRBV21-1 is an annotated pseudogene. CDR3 nucleotide sequence: TGTGCCAGCAGTCCTGGCTTGGTGAGACAGGGGGCGAAGAAACTGTTTTTT. Its protein product is CASSPGLVRQGAKKLFF.